This T cell receptor beta chain originates from a study of blood T cell repertoires in COVID-19. About the study: COVID-19 samples from acute and convalescent phases originated in the United States, Italy and Spain. T cells, B-cell-depleted T cells, or PBMCs provided the cDNA or gDNA that served as material.

Germline V lookup: CDR1 MGHDK, CDR2 SYGVNS. Trimming cost V 0 bases and J 1 base, with 11 bases left between them. The CDR3 spans 16 residues. Profiled with immunoSEQ multiplex PCR; TCRdb holds only in-frame clones, not every one. The sample has over 200,000 clones; around nine tenths are singletons. Sequenced material: PBMCs or T cells enriched from blood (not recorded which). The source of this sequence is a woman in her twenties or thirties with acute COVID-19. The V gene is TRBV25-1, the J gene TRBJ2-3, with D possibly being TRBD2 (5 bases). In DNA form, the CDR3 reads TGTGCCAGCAGTGAATATACGCGGGCCCGCACAGATACGCAGTATTTT. Protein product: CASSEYTRARTDTQYF.